The 15 T cell receptor beta chains presented below share a single source sample, sequenced in a study of OX40 agonist ivuxolimab in advanced cancers. Profiling relied on immunoSEQ multiplex PCR, and the TCRdb table lists in-frame clones only, not all of them. This table holds 65,000 to 90,000 clones, around nine tenths found once. The sequences come from CD4+ or CD8+ T cells sorted from blood, collected in a trial of the OX40 agonist ivuxolimab. The receptors originated from an adult with an advanced solid tumor such as melanoma, head and neck, liver or kidney cancer.

The chain has TRBV6-5 and TRBJ1-1; D remains unclear. The CDR3 loop spans 14 amino acids. Germline CDR1 MNHEY, CDR2 SVGAGI. Trimming removed 8 bases at V and 1 base at J, with 14 bases between. CDR3 sequence reads: CASGGAGGNTEAFF. CDR3 nucleotides: TGTGCCAGCGGCGGAGCCGGAGGGAACACTGAAGCTTTCTTT.

The chain recombines TRBV6-5 with TRBJ1-3; 9 bases align to TRBD1. V lost 4 bases to trimming and J lost 4 bases; unmatched junction nucleotides: 5. CDR3 length: 15 amino acids. Germline lookup yields CDR1 MNHEY and CDR2 SVGAGI. The CDR3 here is CASSSQGATGNTIYF. The CDR3 DNA follows: TGTGCCAGCAGTTCACAGGGGGCGACAGGAAACACCATATATTTT.

The gene calls are TRBV10-3 and TRBJ1-5, with D uncertain. Deletions cut 3 bases from V and 6 bases from J, with 15 bases between. The CDR3 runs 15 residues. The V gene's germline CDR1 is ENHRY and CDR2 SYGVKD. CDR3 in DNA: TGTGCCATCAGTGACCCGTCGAAGGGTGCTCAGCCCCAGCATTTT. Its protein product is CAISDPSKGAQPQHF.

V and J are TRBV6-5 and TRBJ1-5, with D uncertain. Germline CDR1 is MNHEY and CDR2 is SVGAGI. The ends were cut back, 4 bases at V and 3 bases at J, with 4 bases in the middle. This CDR3 contains 12 residues. The CDR3, as DNA: TGTGCCAGCAGTTCGAACAATCAGCCCCAGCATTTT. Translation: CASSSNNQPQHF.

This CDR3 reads CASSLGGAFQPQHF. The CDR3 nucleotides are TGTGCCAGCAGCTTAGGGGGGGCGTTTCAGCCCCAGCATTTT. The chain is built from TRBV11-2 and TRBJ1-5, with D possibly being TRBD1 (6 bases). This CDR3 is 14 amino acids long. V lost 1 base to trimming and J lost 6 bases, with 10 bases between them. CDR1 is SGHAT, CDR2 FQNNGV, per germline.

The V gene is TRBV5-6, the J gene TRBJ2-1, with a weak D call TRBD2 (6 bases). The CDR3 loop spans 15 amino acids. Between the trimmed V and J ends, which lost 5 bases and 3 bases, there was a span of 15 bases. The germline CDR1 and CDR2 sequences are SGHDT and YYEEEE. The CDR3 is CASRLAAEYYNEQFF. The CDR3 coding sequence is TGTGCCAGCAGATTAGCGGCAGAATACTACAATGAGCAGTTCTTC. Together with reference TRBV5-6 and TRBJ2-1, the CDR3 gives the full variable domain: DAGVTQSPTHLIKTRGQQVTLRCSPKSGHDTVSWYQQALGQGPQFIFQYYEEEERQRGNFPDRFSGHQFPNYSSELNVNALLLGDSALYLCASRLAAEYYNEQFFGPGTRLTVL.

This chain links TRBV6-6 with TRBJ1-2, with D unresolved. The CDR3 totals 14 residues. The V gene's germline CDR1 is MNHNY and CDR2 SVGAGI (reference sequence). Trimming removed 5 bases at V and 4 bases at J, with 14 bases between. The CDR3 sequence is CASSPGEPGYGYTF. The CDR3 DNA is TGTGCCAGCAGTCCGGGAGAACCGGGCTATGGCTACACCTTC.

The chain couples TRBV6-5 to TRBJ2-3; TRBD1 matches at 8 bases. CDR1 is MNHEY and CDR2 is SVGAGI in the germline V gene. V gave up 6 bases and J gave up 4 bases; unmatched junction bases: 9. The length of the CDR3 is 15 residues. In DNA, the CDR3 is TGTGCCAGCAGACGTCAGGGGGCAGTTGCAGATACGCAGTATTTT. This translates into CASRRQGAVADTQYF.

This sequence joins TRBV18 and TRBJ2-5; 15 nucleotides agree with TRBD2. CDR1 and CDR2 from the germline V gene are KGHSH and LQKENI. Trimming removed 3 bases from V and 2 bases from J; junction bases left unmatched: 7. The CDR3 extends over 18 amino acids. CDR3 nucleotide sequence: TGTGCCAGCTCACCTTCGGGACTAGCGGGGGGAAGACAAGAGACCCAGTACTTC. This translates into CASSPSGLAGGRQETQYF.

The V gene is TRBV10-3, the J gene TRBJ1-2, with D unclear. Trimming shortened V by 2 bases and J by 8 bases, and 18 bases separated the two germline ends. The germline gives CDR1 ENHRY, CDR2 SYGVKD. This CDR3 comprises 15 residues. The CDR3 nucleotides are TGTGCCATCAGTGAGAAAAAGGAGCCTGGAGGCGGCTACACCTTC. It yields the protein CAISEKKEPGGGYTF.

The rearrangement uses TRBV9 and TRBJ2-7; no firm D call. CDR1 SGDLS and CDR2 YYNGEE come from the germline V gene. Trimming took off 0 bases at V and 2 bases at J, with 12 bases between the two ends. This CDR3 region has 15 residues. CDR3 DNA: TGTGCCAGCAGCGTAGATCACTCTGGCACCTACGAGCAGTACTTC. This codes for CASSVDHSGTYEQYF.

The CDR3 bases are TGTGCCAGCAGTCAGACCTCGGGACTAACCTACGAGCAGTACTTC. This translates into CASSQTSGLTYEQYF. This chain connects TRBV6-6 to TRBJ2-7, with 7 nucleotides matching TRBD2. Germline V gene sequence: CDR1 MNHNY, CDR2 SVGAGI (reference sequence). The CDR3 length is 15 residues. Trimming removed 5 bases from V and 2 bases from J; junction bases left unmatched: 9.

V usage is TRBV7-2 and J usage is TRBJ1-5, with TRBD1 as a possible D gene (5 bases). Trimming removed 5 bases from V and 6 bases from J, with 14 bases in between. Germline lookup yields CDR1 SGHTA and CDR2 FQGNSA. The length of the CDR3 is 14 residues. The CDR3 region is CASSRTQGSQPQHF. CDR3 DNA: TGTGCCAGCAGCCGTACTCAGGGCAGTCAGCCCCAGCATTTT.

This clone was observed once. The chain recombines TRBV4-1 with TRBJ2-5; 8 positions agree with TRBD1. CDR1 is MGHRA, CDR2 YSYEKL, per germline. V shed 2 bases and J 1 base; nucleotides not matched to a gene: 6. The CDR3 runs 16 residues. CDR3 bases: TGCGCCAGCAGCCAAACAACCAGGGGGCTCCAAGAGACCCAGTACTTC. This translates into CASSQTTRGLQETQYF.

This clone has more than one count but fewer than ten. This chain connects TRBV30 to TRBJ1-5; no firm D call. Trimming took off 5 bases at V and 3 bases at J, with 11 bases between the two ends. The CDR3 totals 13 residues. The germline V gene encodes CDR1 GTSNPN and CDR2 SVGIG (reference sequence). CDR3 region: CAWGGQLNQPQHF. DNA for the CDR3: TGTGCCTGGGGTGGCCAGCTCAATCAGCCCCAGCATTTT.